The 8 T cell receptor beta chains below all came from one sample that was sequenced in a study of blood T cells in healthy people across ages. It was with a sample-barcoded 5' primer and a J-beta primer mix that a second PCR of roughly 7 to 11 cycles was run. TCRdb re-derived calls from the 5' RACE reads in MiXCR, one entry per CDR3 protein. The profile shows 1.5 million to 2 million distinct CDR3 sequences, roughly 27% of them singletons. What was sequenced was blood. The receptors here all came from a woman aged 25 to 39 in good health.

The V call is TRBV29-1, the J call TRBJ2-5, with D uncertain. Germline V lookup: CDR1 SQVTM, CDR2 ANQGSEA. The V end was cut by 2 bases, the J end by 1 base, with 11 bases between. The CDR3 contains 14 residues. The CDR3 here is CSVESRDRQETQYF. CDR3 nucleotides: TGCAGCGTTGAATCCCGAGACCGCCAAGAGACCCAGTACTTC.

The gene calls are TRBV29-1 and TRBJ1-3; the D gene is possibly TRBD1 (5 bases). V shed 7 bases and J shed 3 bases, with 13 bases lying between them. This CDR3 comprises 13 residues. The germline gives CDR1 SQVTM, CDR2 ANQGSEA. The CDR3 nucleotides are TGCAGCGCCAGAGGGGACGTTGGAAACACCATATATTTT. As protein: CSARGDVGNTIYF.

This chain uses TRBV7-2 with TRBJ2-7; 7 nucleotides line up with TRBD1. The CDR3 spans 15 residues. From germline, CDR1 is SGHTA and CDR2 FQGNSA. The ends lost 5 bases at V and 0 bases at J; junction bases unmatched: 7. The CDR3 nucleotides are TGTGCCAGCAGCCCGGGACAGCTTAACTCCTACGAGCAGTACTTC. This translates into CASSPGQLNSYEQYF.

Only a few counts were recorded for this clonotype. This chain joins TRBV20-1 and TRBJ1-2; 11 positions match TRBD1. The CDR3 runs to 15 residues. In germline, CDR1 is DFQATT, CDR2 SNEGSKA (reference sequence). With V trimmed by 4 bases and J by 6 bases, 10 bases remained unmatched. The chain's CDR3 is CSAKNQDRGQNGYTF. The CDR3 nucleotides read TGCAGTGCTAAAAACCAGGACAGGGGGCAGAATGGCTACACCTTC.

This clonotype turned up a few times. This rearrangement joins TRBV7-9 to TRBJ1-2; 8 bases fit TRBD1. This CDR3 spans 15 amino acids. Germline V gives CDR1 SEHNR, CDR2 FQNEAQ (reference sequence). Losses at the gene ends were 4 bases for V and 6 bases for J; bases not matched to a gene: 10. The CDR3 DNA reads TGTGCCAGCAGCTCCCCGGGACAGGTCTCAAATGGCTACACCTTC. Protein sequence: CASSSPGQVSNGYTF. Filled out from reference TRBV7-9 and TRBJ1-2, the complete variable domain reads DTGVSQNPRHKITKRGQNVTFRCDPISEHNRLYWYRQTLGQGPEFLTYFQNEAQLEKSRLLSDRFSAERPKGSFSTLEIQRTEQGDSAMYLCASSSPGQVSNGYTFGSGTRLTVV.

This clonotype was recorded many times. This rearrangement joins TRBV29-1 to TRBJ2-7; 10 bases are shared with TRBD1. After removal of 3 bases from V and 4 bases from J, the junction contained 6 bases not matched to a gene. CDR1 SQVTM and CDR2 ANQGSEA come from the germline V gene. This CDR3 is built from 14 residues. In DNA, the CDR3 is TGCAGCGTTGAGGGACAGGGGATTGGATACGAGCAGTACTTC. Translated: CSVEGQGIGYEQYF.

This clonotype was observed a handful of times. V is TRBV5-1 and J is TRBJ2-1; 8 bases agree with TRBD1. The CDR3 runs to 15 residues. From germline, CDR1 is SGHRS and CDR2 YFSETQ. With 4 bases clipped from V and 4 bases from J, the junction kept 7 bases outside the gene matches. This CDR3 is CASSPRGLNYNEQFF. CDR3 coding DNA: TGCGCCAGCAGCCCCAGGGGGCTCAATTACAATGAGCAGTTCTTC.

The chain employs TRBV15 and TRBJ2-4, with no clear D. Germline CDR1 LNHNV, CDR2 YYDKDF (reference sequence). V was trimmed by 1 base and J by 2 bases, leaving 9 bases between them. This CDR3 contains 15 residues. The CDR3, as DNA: TGTGCCACCAGCAGAGCCCGACACCCCAAAAACATTCAGTACTTC. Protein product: CATSRARHPKNIQYF. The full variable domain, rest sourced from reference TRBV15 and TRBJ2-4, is DAMVIQNPRYQVTQFGKPVTLSCSQTLNHNVMYWYQQKSSQAPKLLFHYYDKDFNNEADTPDNFQSRRPNTSFCFLDIRSPGLGDTAMYLCATSRARHPKNIQYFGAGTRLSVL.